Below, 13 T cell receptor beta chains from the same sample are listed, as sequenced in a study of response to subunit inactivated influenza vaccine. TCRdb re-called the RT-PCR reads through MiXCR, storing one row per CDR3 protein. Of more than 450,000 distinct CDR3 sequences in the sample, 11% are singletons; the top ten hold more than 9.5%. These sequences were also reported in another study, on T cells expressing NK-cell markers. From that paper: Making the TCR beta cDNA relied on 5'RACE template switching with UMIs.

The sample was PBMCs from blood, taken on the day of vaccination. These receptors were taken from a man in his forties or fifties who received an inactivated influenza vaccine.

The rearrangement joins TRBV20-1 to TRBJ2-1, with 11 bases identical to TRBD2. CDR3 length: 15 amino acids. J lost 6 bases, V lost 1 base, and 5 bases had no gene match. Germline-derived CDR1 and CDR2 are DFQATT and SNEGSKA (reference sequence). CDR3 coding DNA: TGCAGTGCTAGAGGCGGAGGGACTAGCGGCAATGAGCAGTTCTTC. Amino acids: CSARGGGTSGNEQFF.

This clonotype has just a few counts. This rearrangement joins TRBV4-2 to TRBJ2-7, with D possibly TRBD2 on 7 matching bases. This CDR3 comprises 16 residues. The V gene lost 0 bases and the J gene lost 2 bases, with 14 bases spanning the gap. The germline V gene has CDR1 LGHNA and CDR2 YNFKEQ. This CDR3 reads CASSQDEGGGPYEQYF. In nucleotides, the CDR3 is TGTGCCAGCAGCCAAGATGAGGGCGGGGGCCCCTACGAGCAGTACTTC.

A few counts support this clonotype. V is TRBV6-2 or TRBV6-3 and J is TRBJ2-1, with 11 positions matching TRBD2. With 7 bases clipped from V and 5 bases from J, the junction kept 10 bases outside the gene matches. CDR3 size: 16 residues. CDR1 MNHEY and CDR2 SVGEGT come from the germline V gene. CDR3 in DNA: TGTGCCAGCACCCTCCGGGGGACTAGCGGAAACAATGAGCAGTTCTTC. Its translation is CASTLRGTSGNNEQFF.

The chain carries TRBV30 and TRBJ2-1, with D possibly TRBD1 on 6 matching bases. The CDR3 has 12 residues. CDR1 is GTSNPN and CDR2 is SVGIG in the germline V gene (reference sequence). V was shortened by 3 bases and J by 12 bases, with 15 bases between the two germline ends. CDR3 amino acids: CAWRDTGLRQFF. The DNA for the CDR3 is TGTGCCTGGAGAGATACAGGGCTCAGGCAGTTCTTC. Drawing the rest from reference TRBV30 and TRBJ2-1, the complete variable domain is SQTIHQWPATLVQPVGSPLSLECTVEGTSNPNLYWYRQAAGRGLQLLFYSVGIGQISSEVPQNLSASRPQDRQFILSSKKLLLSDSGFYLCAWRDTGLRQFFGPGTRLTVL.

In its sample, this clonotype was seen many times. The gene calls are TRBV20-1 and TRBJ2-3, with D hard to call. This CDR3 has 12 amino acids. Germline lookup yields CDR1 DFQATT and CDR2 SNEGSKA (reference sequence). V dropped 3 bases and J dropped 3 bases, with 7 bases sitting between them. The CDR3 nucleotides read TGCAGTGCTAGGGCGCTGACAGATACGCAGTATTTT. Translating it yields CSARALTDTQYF.

This clonotype showed up many times. This chain uses TRBV7-2 with TRBJ2-1; TRBD2 matches 9 bases. Trimming at V came to 5 bases and at J to 4 bases, leaving 6 bases not matched to a gene. This CDR3 region has 15 residues. Germline CDR1 is SGHTA and CDR2 is FQGNSA. For the CDR3, the DNA is TGTGCCAGCAGCCTCGGGACTAGCAGATACAATGAGCAGTTCTTC. Protein product: CASSLGTSRYNEQFF.

V and J are TRBV5-1 and TRBJ2-2, with 10 bases matching TRBD2. Germline V CDR1 and CDR2: SGHRS, YFSETQ. The CDR3 totals 14 residues. The V and J ends lost 6 bases and 2 bases, in that order; junction bases with no gene match: 1. The CDR3 is CASTLAGNTGELFF. CDR3 sequence (DNA): TGCGCCAGCACACTAGCGGGAAACACCGGGGAGCTGTTTTTT.

This chain uses TRBV29-1 with TRBJ2-5; 14 bases fit TRBD2. The length of the CDR3 is 15 residues. Trimming cost V 6 bases and J 5 bases; bases outside gene matches: 8. The germline CDR1 and CDR2 sequences are SQVTM and ANQGSEA. This CDR3 is CSVSRTSGRLETQYF. Written as DNA, the CDR3 is TGCAGCGTAAGCAGGACTAGCGGGAGGCTTGAGACCCAGTACTTC.

This clonotype was recorded a few times. With a much larger clone just one base away, this may be a read error. V gene TRBV6-2 or TRBV6-3 combines with J gene TRBJ2-1; no reliable D call. The CDR3 runs to 15 residues. Germline V gene lookup returns CDR1 MNHEY and CDR2 SVGEGT. V was trimmed by 0 bases and J by 4 bases, leaving 10 bases between them. The CDR3 region is CASSYSTVEYNEQFF. DNA of the CDR3: TGTGCCAGCAGTTACTCGACGGTAGAATACAATGAGCAGTTCTTC.

This clonotype was counted a few times. CDR3 sequence: CASSLGPSGGKETQYF. CDR3 nucleotide sequence: TGTGCCAGCAGCTTGGGTCCTAGCGGGGGAAAAGAGACCCAGTACTTC. The chain employs TRBV7-9 and TRBJ2-5; TRBD2 agrees at 10 bases. The junction had 7 bases not matched to a gene; V was cut back by 3 bases and J by 3 bases. This CDR3 contains 16 residues. Germline CDR1 reads SEHNR; CDR2 reads FQNEAQ (reference sequence).

The chain recombines TRBV20-1 with TRBJ1-4, with D possibly matching TRBD1 (5 bases). V dropped 1 base and J dropped 6 bases, with 9 bases sitting between them. CDR1 is DFQATT, CDR2 SNEGSKA, per germline (reference sequence). This CDR3 is 13 amino acids long. CDR3 region: CSARGQGYEKLFF. The CDR3 region has the DNA TGCAGTGCTAGAGGGCAGGGCTATGAAAAACTGTTTTTT.

This clonotype was counted ten times or more. The chain joins TRBV18 to TRBJ2-1; D perhaps matches TRBD2 (5 bases). Germline loops: CDR1 KGHSH, CDR2 LQKENI. Between the trimmed V and J ends, which lost 3 bases and 5 bases, there was a span of 14 bases. This CDR3 contains 15 residues. The CDR3 DNA follows: TGTGCCAGCTCACCGAGCTGGACTTCCAACAATGAGCAGTTCTTC. It encodes CASSPSWTSNNEQFF.

This clonotype was counted a few times. The chain combines TRBV29-1 with TRBJ2-7; tentatively, D is TRBD1 or TRBD2 (5 bases each). V dropped 5 bases and J dropped 4 bases, with 15 bases sitting between them. Germline-derived CDR1 and CDR2 are SQVTM and ANQGSEA. The CDR3 loop spans 13 amino acids. The CDR3 DNA is TGCAGCGTTAAGGGGAGACAGTATTACGAGCAGTACTTC. It translates to CSVKGRQYYEQYF.